This T cell receptor (beta chain) was retrieved from a study of blood T cell repertoires in COVID-19. Across the study: Spain, Italy and the United States supplied samples that represented acute and convalescent COVID-19. The analysed material was cDNA or gDNA that came from T cells, B-cell-depleted T cells, or PBMCs.

The germline gives CDR1 SGHRS, CDR2 YFSETQ. The CDR3 sequence is 17 residues long. Trimming removed 3 bases at V and 2 bases at J, with 18 bases between. The table came from immunoSEQ multiplex PCR; TCRdb's copy has only in-frame clones and leaves some out. The profile shows about 21,000 clones, 84% of them singletons. This clone has just a few counts. The sequence was obtained from a man between 35 and 55 years old with acute or convalescent COVID-19. The chain combines TRBV5-1 with TRBJ1-3, with a weak D call TRBD1 (5 bases). Input material: peripheral blood. The CDR3 protein is CASSWGVTKSAGNTIYF. CDR3 sequence (DNA): TGCGCCAGCAGCTGGGGCGTGACAAAGTCGGCTGGAAACACCATATATTTT.